Shown below are 14 T cell receptor gamma chains from a single sample sequenced in a study of intestinal T cells in coeliac disease. Using 150 to 200 ng of biopsy DNA, TRG was amplified with LymphoTrack primers. TCRdb used CATT to re-call clones from the multiplex PCR reads. The profile covers some 360 gamma-chain clones, with 54% appearing a single time and over 30% taken by the ten largest. Each case's genomic DNA was extracted from ten roughly 5.1-µm formalin-fixed paraffin-embedded scrolls. The sequencing input was a duodenal biopsy. These receptors were taken from a human donor with celiac disease.

Concerning this clone: It is likely a read error: a sequence one base away is far more abundant. Different DNA sequences within this sample yield the same CDR3. The gene calls are TRGV8 and TRGJP1. The CDR3 length is 15 residues. CDR1 and CDR2 (germline): VENAVY, YDSYNSRV. The DNA for the CDR3 is TGTGCCACCTGGGTGGATCATACCACTGGTTGGTTCAAGATATTC. It specifies CATWVDHTTGWFKIF.

The CDR3 DNA follows: TGTGCCCACCCACACTGTTGGTTCAAGATATTT. Translated, it gives CAHPHCWFKIF. V is TRGV4 and J is TRGJP1. Trimming cost V 12 bases and J 9 bases; bases outside gene matches: 10. CDR1 and CDR2 (germline): EGSTGY, YDSYTSSV. This CDR3 comprises 11 residues.

This clone has only a few counts. A read error may explain this, as a much larger clone is one base away. This chain links TRGV8 with TRGJ1 or TRGJ2. The germline gives CDR1 VENAVY, CDR2 YDSYNSRV. This CDR3 comprises 12 residues. This CDR3 reads CATWSNYYKKLF. CDR3 nucleotides: TGCGCCACCTGGTCCAATTATTATAAGAAACTCTTT.

This chain links TRGV10 with TRGJ1 or TRGJ2. TRGV10 is given ORF status, its function remaining uncertain. Trimming at V came to 8 bases and at J to 11 bases, leaving 13 bases not matched to a gene. There are 12 residues in the CDR3. This CDR3 reads CAAWGWVPEKLF. CDR3 DNA: TGTGCTGCGTGGGGCTGGGTTCCGGAGAAACTCTTT.

Turning to this clone: This may come from a read error, since a much larger clone is one base off. The V call is TRGV2, the J call TRGJ1 or TRGJ2. J gave up 2 bases and V 0 bases, and 1 base lay outside the gene matches. The CDR3 is 13 amino acids. Germline V gene data show CDR1 as EGSNGY and CDR2 as YDSYNSKV. CDR3 residues: CATWDGDYYKKLF. The CDR3 DNA is TGTGCCACCTGGGACGGGGATTATTATAAGAAACTCTTT.

This clone was counted a few times. This rearrangement joins TRGV3 to TRGJP2. The CDR3 spans 15 residues. Trimming cost V 0 bases and J 3 bases; bases outside gene matches: 4. Germline-derived CDR1 and CDR2 are VTNTFY and YDVSTARD (reference sequence). This chain's CDR3 is CATWDRARSDWIKTF. Written as DNA, the CDR3 is TGTGCCACCTGGGACAGGGCTCGTAGTGATTGGATCAAGACGTTT.

This clone has only a few counts. A much more abundant neighbour one base away suggests this may be a read error. The chain uses TRGV10 and TRGJ1 or TRGJ2. TRGV10 is annotated as an ORF whose role is uncertain. CDR3 size: 11 residues. The CDR3 DNA reads as TGTACTGCGTGGGAGTATTATAAGAAACTCTTT. Protein: CTAWEYYKKLF.

Turning to this clone: Mismatch with germline at one junction end may stem from a read error. V is TRGV2 and J is TRGJP2. CDR3 size: 15 residues. From germline, CDR1 is EGSNGY and CDR2 YDSYNSKV. The CDR3 here is CTTWVVSCSDWIKTF. The CDR3 nucleotides are TGTACCACCTGGGTGGTGAGTTGTAGTGATTGGATCAAGACGTTT.

This CDR3 reads CAGVGHNTTGWFKIF. The CDR3 DNA is TGTGCTGGCGTGGGACATAATACCACTGGTTGGTTCAAGATATTT. The chain carries TRGV10 and TRGJP1. TRGV10 is an ORF; its function is uncertain. V was pared by 13 bases and J by 0 bases, with 12 bases of the junction left unmatched. This CDR3 region has 15 residues.

The chain joins TRGV10 to TRGJP1. TRGV10 carries the ORF label, with uncertain function. There are 16 residues in the CDR3. J lost 6 bases, V lost 8 bases, and 16 bases had no gene match. The CDR3 loop is CAAWDYGIPSGWFKIF. Here the CDR3 DNA reads TGTGCTGCGTGGGATTATGGGATACCATCTGGTTGGTTCAAGATATTT.

This clone appeared a few times. The mismatch at residue 9 between this DNA's translation and the TCRdb protein of a much larger clone likely reflects a read error; the protein shown is translated from the DNA. The rearrangement uses TRGV5 and TRGJ1 or TRGJ2. J lost 8 bases, V lost 0 bases, and 10 bases had no gene match. CDR1 VINAFY and CDR2 YDVSNSKD come from the germline V gene. The CDR3 consists of 14 residues. CDR3 protein: CATWDRQEGDKKLF. The CDR3, as DNA: TGTGCCACCTGGGACAGGCAGGAAGGCGATAAGAAACTCTTT.

Comment on this clone: This DNA's translation differs at residue 9 from TCRdb's protein, which comes from a much larger clone; a read error is likely, and the protein shown is translated from the DNA. This chain connects TRGV2 to TRGJP1. The trim removed 0 bases at V and 3 bases at J, leaving 7 bases unmatched. Germline V gene data show CDR1 as EGSNGY and CDR2 as YDSYNSKV. The CDR3 consists of 16 residues. The CDR3 coding sequence is TGTGCCACCTGGGACGGGCTAGCGGCCACTGGTTGGTTCAAGATATTT. Amino acids: CATWDGLAATGWFKIF.

This clone is deemed large. Other DNA variants within this sample encode the same CDR3. The V call is TRGV8, the J call TRGJ1 or TRGJ2. This CDR3 region has 13 residues. The V gene end was trimmed by 5 bases and the J gene end by 8 bases; junction bases not matched to a gene: 12. Germline V gene data show CDR1 as VENAVY and CDR2 as YDSYNSRV. CDR3 bases: TGTGCCACCTGGGCTGCGTGGGATGATAAGAAACTCTTT. Residues: CATWAAWDDKKLF.

This clone was seen only once. The chain joins TRGV10 to TRGJ1 or TRGJ2. TRGV10 is given ORF status, its function remaining uncertain. CDR3 length equals 12 residues. V trimming: 8 bases; J trimming: 0 bases; junction bases outside the gene matches: 2. CDR3 amino acids: CAAWGNYYKKLF. CDR3 nucleotides: TGTGCTGCGTGGGGGAATTATTATAAGAAACTCTTT.